The rows below give T cell receptor beta chains drawn from one sample of a study of regulatory T cells in long-lasting Graves disease. One entry per CDR3 protein, called by TCRdb with MiXCR from the multiplex PCR reads. The sample has more than 650,000 distinct CDR3 sequences; about 30% are singletons. The sample in question was peripheral blood mononuclear cells (PBMCs), obtained when the disease was refractory, from a patient treated with antithyroid drugs. The receptors here all came from a female donor with Graves disease. CDR3s include the opening cysteine and the closing phenylalanine or tryptophan. Fields, in order: clone size, D gene, V gene, J gene, CDR3 DNA, CDR3 protein. D genes are given only for firm matches. Some rows mark clone size as missing; the rest say once, few, many or name a class of expanded clone.

clone_size: few
d_call: TRBD1
v_call: TRBV28
j_call: TRBJ1-2
cdr3_nt: TGTGCCAGCATTATGACAGGGGTCTACACCTTC
cdr3_aa: CASIMTGVYTF

clone_size: many
d_call: -
v_call: TRBV19
j_call: TRBJ2-7
cdr3_nt: TGTGCCAGTAGTACCTCTACAGGCTCCTACGAGCAGTACTTC
cdr3_aa: CASSTSTGSYEQYF

clone_size: -
d_call: -
v_call: TRBV12-3/TRBV12-4
j_call: TRBJ1-2
cdr3_nt: TGTGCCAGCAGTTTGGCGGACAGCCGCTACACCTTC
cdr3_aa: CASSLADSRYTF

clone_size: few
d_call: -
v_call: TRBV28
j_call: TRBJ1-4
cdr3_nt: TGTGCCAGCAGTGGGGGGGCGACTAATGAAAAACTGTTTTTT
cdr3_aa: CASSGGATNEKLFF

clone_size: many
d_call: -
v_call: TRBV2
j_call: TRBJ1-2
cdr3_nt: TGTGCCAGCAGTGATTGGGACGGCGTGAGAGGCTACACCTTC
cdr3_aa: CASSDWDGVRGYTF

clone_size: -
d_call: -
v_call: TRBV28
j_call: TRBJ1-4
cdr3_nt: TGTGCCAGCAGTCCCGGGGCGTACGGGGCCCCTAATGAAAAACTGTTTTTT
cdr3_aa: CASSPGAYGAPNEKLFF

clone_size: few
d_call: -
v_call: TRBV12-3/TRBV12-4
j_call: TRBJ1-6
cdr3_nt: TGTGCCAGCAGTTTATCGGCAGGTCGGGGTTCACCCCTCCACTTT
cdr3_aa: CASSLSAGRGSPLHF

clone_size: few
d_call: -
v_call: TRBV6-1
j_call: TRBJ1-1
cdr3_nt: TGTGCCAGCATCCTCTCCGGGGGGCGGAACACTGAAGCTTTCTTT
cdr3_aa: CASILSGGRNTEAFF

clone_size: -
d_call: -
v_call: TRBV18
j_call: TRBJ1-3
cdr3_nt: TGTGCCAGCTCACCGTGGGAGAATCGCGGAAACACCATATATTTT
cdr3_aa: CASSPWENRGNTIYF

clone_size: -
d_call: -
v_call: TRBV4-1
j_call: TRBJ1-1
cdr3_nt: TGCGCCAGCAGCCAGTTTCAGATGAACACTGAAGCTTTCTTT
cdr3_aa: CASSQFQMNTEAFF

clone_size: many
d_call: -
v_call: TRBV11-2
j_call: TRBJ1-5
cdr3_nt: TGTGCCAGCAGCTCCGACAGCAGGAGCAATCAGCCCCAGCATTTT
cdr3_aa: CASSSDSRSNQPQHF

clone_size: -
d_call: -
v_call: TRBV15
j_call: TRBJ2-4
cdr3_nt: TGTGCCACCAGCAGAGTTCAGGATTTAACCAAAAACATTCAGTACTTC
cdr3_aa: CATSRVQDLTKNIQYF

clone_size: -
d_call: -
v_call: TRBV7-7
j_call: TRBJ2-7
cdr3_nt: TGTGCCAGCTCTTTTAGGCAGGGTGCCTACGAGCAGTACTTC
cdr3_aa: CASSFRQGAYEQYF

clone_size: -
d_call: -
v_call: TRBV18
j_call: TRBJ1-2
cdr3_nt: TGTGCCAGCTCATCTTCCAACTCGAGGGGCTACACCTTC
cdr3_aa: CASSSSNSRGYTF

clone_size: once
d_call: TRBD1
v_call: TRBV19
j_call: TRBJ1-1
cdr3_nt: TGTGCCAGTAGGGACAGGGACAGAATCATGAACACTGAAGCTTTCTTT
cdr3_aa: CASRDRDRIMNTEAFF

clone_size: -
d_call: TRBD2
v_call: TRBV20-1
j_call: TRBJ2-7
cdr3_nt: TGCAGTGCTCTTACTAGCGGGAGGTACTCCTACGAGCAGTACTTC
cdr3_aa: CSALTSGRYSYEQYF

clone_size: -
d_call: -
v_call: TRBV10-3
j_call: TRBJ2-7
cdr3_nt: TGTGCCATCAGCCCCAGCTACGAGCAGTACTTC
cdr3_aa: CAISPSYEQYF

clone_size: -
d_call: TRBD2
v_call: TRBV7-9
j_call: TRBJ2-7
cdr3_nt: TGTGCCAGCAGCCCACGGGCGGCGCGGGAGGGCTACGAGCAGTACTTC
cdr3_aa: CASSPRAAREGYEQYF

clone_size: -
d_call: TRBD2
v_call: TRBV29-1
j_call: TRBJ2-7
cdr3_nt: TGCAGCGTTGCGGGACTAGTACAAGGGACCTACGAGCAGTACTTC
cdr3_aa: CSVAGLVQGTYEQYF

clone_size: few
d_call: -
v_call: TRBV3-1
j_call: TRBJ2-7
cdr3_nt: TGTGCCAGCGGAAGGGCGGTAAACGAGCAGTACTTC
cdr3_aa: CASGRAVNEQYF

clone_size: many
d_call: -
v_call: TRBV6-5
j_call: TRBJ1-1
cdr3_nt: TGTGCCAGCAGTTATGGAGGGAACACTGAAGCTTTCTTT
cdr3_aa: CASSYGGNTEAFF

clone_size: -
d_call: -
v_call: TRBV10-3
j_call: TRBJ2-7
cdr3_nt: TGTGCCATCAGTCGACAGGAGTCCTACGAGCAGTACTTC
cdr3_aa: CAISRQESYEQYF